These 21 T cell receptor beta chains were sequenced from one sample in a study of blood T cells in healthy people across ages (dated by TCRdb to 2013 to 2016). Library prep was done by 5' RACE. The sample was run on an Illumina HiSeq 2500. A second PCR of about 6 to 11 cycles was run with a J-beta primer mix and a sample-barcoded 5' primer. Starting from the raw public reads, TCRdb applied fastp trimming at Q25, assembled clones with MiXCR and retained in-frame beta chains. When rows share a CDR3 protein, they turn into one entry using the most common DNA and genes. The sample table holds about 650,000 distinct CDR3 sequences, of which approximately 29% were seen once. The ten largest clones capture roughly 14% of the sample. Material: blood. All receptors come from a woman of 80 years or more in good health. Donor details come from another sample of the same person, matched by shared clones.

The rearrangement uses TRBV3-1 and TRBJ2-3; D tentatively reads TRBD1 or TRBD2 (7 bases each). Germline lookup yields CDR1 LGHDT and CDR2 YNNKEL (reference sequence). Trimming left V 5 bases short and J 2 bases short, with 14 bases between. The CDR3 consists of 15 residues. CDR3 protein: CASSSGGVFTDTQYF. DNA of the CDR3: TGTGCCAGCAGCTCAGGGGGGGTCTTCACAGATACGCAGTATTTT.

This clonotype was counted at least ten times. The rearrangement uses TRBV10-3 and TRBJ2-2; perhaps D is TRBD1 or TRBD2 (5 bases each). The CDR3 sequence is 12 residues long. Germline CDR1 reads ENHRY; CDR2 reads SYGVKD. V lost 8 bases and J lost 5, with 9 bases in between. In DNA form, the CDR3 reads TGTGCCATCGGGGGACCTACCGGGGAGCTGTTTTTT. As protein: CAIGGPTGELFF.

Only a few counts were recorded for this clonotype. Mismatch with germline at one junction end may stem from a read error. The gene calls are TRBV20-1 and TRBJ2-2; D gene ambiguous. The germline CDR1 and CDR2 sequences are DFQATT and SNEGSKA (reference sequence). The CDR3 contains 15 residues. CDR3 in DNA: TGCAGTGCCCCAGGAAAGGGAATGTGCACCGAGGAGCTGTTTTTT. Translation: CSAPGKGMCTEELFF.

On this clonotype itself: A much bigger clone sits one base away, suggesting this may be a read error. The DNA is omitted, as the CDR3 cannot be located on it reliably, and the CDR3 follows TCRdb's listing. The CDR3 loop reads CASSLVLERGHTF. The chain uses TRBV7-2 and TRBJ1-2. The CDR3 is 13 residues long, ends included. In germline, CDR1 is SGHTA, CDR2 FQGNSA.

The chain uses TRBV27 and TRBJ2-6, with 9 bases lining up with TRBD1. Trimming removed 1 base from V and 2 bases from J; junction bases left unmatched: 12. CDR1 and CDR2 from the germline V gene are MNHEY and SMNVEV (reference sequence). The length of the CDR3 is 20 residues. The CDR3 nucleotides are TGTGCCAGCAGTTTATTTGGGTCCGGGACAGGGTTCCCTGGGGCCAACGTCCTGACTTTC. Translating it yields CASSLFGSGTGFPGANVLTF.

This clonotype has at least ten counts. The CDR3 loop is CASSQGDVGTDTQYF. CDR3 DNA: TGTGCCAGCAGCCAAGGAGATGTGGGTACAGATACGCAGTATTTT. The chain combines TRBV7-9 with TRBJ2-3; D gene unclear. In germline, CDR1 is SEHNR, CDR2 FQNEAQ (reference sequence). Deletions cut 5 bases from V and 3 bases from J, with 15 bases between. This CDR3 comprises 15 residues.

This clonotype was counted between two and nine times. The chain employs TRBV7-6 and TRBJ2-3, with TRBD2 identical over 8 bases. With V trimmed by 5 bases and J by 2 bases, 9 bases remained unmatched. Germline V gene lookup returns CDR1 SGHVS and CDR2 FNYEAQ. The CDR3 has 16 residues. The CDR3 nucleotides are TGTGCCAGCAGCCCTTCGCGGGGGGCACTCACAGATACGCAGTATTTT. Residues: CASSPSRGALTDTQYF.

The chain has TRBV20-1 and TRBJ2-1, with D possibly matching TRBD2 (5 bases). Germline assignment: CDR1 DFQATT and CDR2 SNEGSKA (reference sequence). Trimming cost V 4 bases and J 0 bases, with 13 bases left between them. CDR3 length equals 15 residues. In DNA, the CDR3 is TGCAGTGCTACCCGGGGAGACCGCTCCTACAATGAGCAGTTCTTC. Translated: CSATRGDRSYNEQFF.

This clonotype came up many times. The chain carries TRBV7-6 and TRBJ2-5, with 7 bases matching TRBD1. CDR1 SGHVS and CDR2 FNYEAQ come from the germline V gene. Losses at the gene ends were 1 base for V and 5 bases for J; bases not matched to a gene: 10. The CDR3 has 16 residues. CDR3 nucleotides: TGTGCCAGCAGCTTAGATGGGGACAGTCCCGGGGAGACCCAGTACTTC. Translated, it gives CASSLDGDSPGETQYF.

Points on this clonotype: A much larger clone lies one base from this, so it may be a read error. This chain connects TRBV20-1 to TRBJ2-7; 7 bases are shared with TRBD2. TRBJ2-5 explains the end of the DNA better; the J call may be wrong. The length of the CDR3 is 15 residues. Per germline, CDR1 DFQATT and CDR2 SNEGSKA (reference sequence). The CDR3 DNA follows: TGCAGTGCCCTTCCACCAGCGGGGCTGGGGGAGACCCAGTACTTC. It translates to CSALPPAGLGETQYF.

This clonotype was detected a few times. V and J are TRBV30 and TRBJ2-5; D uncertain. This CDR3 comprises 11 residues. Trimming took off 1 base at V and 4 bases at J, with 4 bases between the two ends. Germline-derived CDR1 and CDR2 are GTSNPN and SVGIG (reference sequence). For the CDR3, the DNA is TGTGCCTGGAGTGAGGGAGAGACCCAGTACTTC. It yields the protein CAWSEGETQYF.

The table lists this clonotype with a few counts. This chain uses TRBV6-1 with TRBJ1-1; possibly TRBD1 for D (5 bases). Germline V CDR1 and CDR2: MNHNS, SASEGT. V shed 3 bases and J shed 11 bases, with 16 bases lying between them. CDR3 size: 13 residues. CDR3 sequence reads: CASSEGQGARAFF. DNA for the CDR3: TGTGCCAGCAGTGAGGGCCAAGGGGCCCGCGCTTTCTTT.

About this clonotype: One end of the junction fails to match germline, which may point to a read error. The chain carries TRBV7-2 and TRBJ1-1, with 7 bases matching TRBD1. The CDR3 runs 14 residues. Germline CDR1 reads SGHTA; CDR2 reads FQGNSA. Here the CDR3 DNA reads TGTATCAGCAGCCTCGACAGGGTCAACACTGAAGCTTTCTTT. Translation: CISSLDRVNTEAFF. Full variable domain (outside the CDR3, taken from reference TRBV7-2 and TRBJ1-1): GAGVSQSPSNKVTEKGKDVELRCDPISGHTALYWYRQSLGQGLEFLIYFQGNSAPDKSGLPSDRFSAERTGGSVSTLTIQRTQQEDSAVYLCISSLDRVNTEAFFGQGTRLTVV.

The J gene is TRBJ2-1, the V gene TRBV12-3 or TRBV12-4; the D is unclear. This CDR3 comprises 14 residues. Deletions cut 2 bases from V and 2 bases from J, with 7 bases between. The CDR3 nucleotides are TGTGCCAGCAGTTTAATCCTAGCCTACAATGAGCAGTTCTTC. It is translated as CASSLILAYNEQFF.

Regarding this clonotype: This may stem from a read error, because a much larger clone lies one nucleotide away. This chain connects TRBV7-6 to TRBJ1-6, with TRBD1 identical over 9 bases. Trimming cost V 5 bases and J 9 bases; bases outside gene matches: 5. Germline V gives CDR1 SGHVS, CDR2 FNYEAQ. There are 14 residues in the CDR3. The CDR3 DNA reads TGTGCCAGCAGCCAGGGACAGGGCAGTTCACCCCTCCACTTT. Its translation is CASSQGQGSSPLHF.

This clonotype was picked up many times. The chain carries TRBV7-8 and TRBJ2-1; D tentatively reads TRBD1 or TRBD2 (5 bases each). This CDR3 has 16 residues. CDR1 and CDR2 (germline): SGHVS, FQNEAQ. V lost 8 bases and J 7 bases, leaving 24 bases between the germline ends. The DNA for the CDR3 is TGTGCCAGCGAGATGGCCGGGACGGGCGTGCGGAATGAGCAGTTCTTC. Protein product: CASEMAGTGVRNEQFF.

This clonotype was counted ten times or more. The CDR3 loop is CAISEARTGGSYEQYF. The CDR3 nucleotides read TGTGCCATCAGTGAGGCGCGGACAGGGGGATCCTACGAGCAGTACTTC. The rearrangement uses TRBV10-3 and TRBJ2-7; 10 bases line up with TRBD1. Unmatched junction bases numbered 5, after V lost 2 bases and J lost 1 base. The CDR3 length is 16 residues. CDR1 and CDR2 (germline): ENHRY, SYGVKD.

This clonotype was recorded a few times. Being one base from a much bigger clone, this may be a read error. The rearrangement joins TRBV5-1 to TRBJ1-6; D not resolved. Trimming pared 1 base from V and 7 bases from J, leaving 9 bases between. Per germline, CDR1 SGHRS and CDR2 YFSETQ. CDR3 length equals 14 residues. The CDR3 bases are TGCGCCAGCAGCTTGTCGGTGGGAAATTCACCCCTCCACTTT. Its translation: CASSLSVGNSPLHF.

The V and J genes are TRBV20-1 and TRBJ1-6; D call uncertain. V lost 0 bases and J lost 6, with 9 bases in between. The CDR3 runs 14 residues. Germline V gene sequence: CDR1 DFQATT, CDR2 SNEGSKA (reference sequence). In nucleotides, the CDR3 is TGCAGTGCTAGAGAGCAGGTTTCTAATTCACCCCTCCACTTT. Its protein product is CSAREQVSNSPLHF.

This clonotype was counted at least ten times. This chain joins TRBV5-6 and TRBJ2-5, with 7 bases fitting TRBD2. V lost 2 bases, J lost 2 bases, and 9 bases stayed unmatched. Looked up from germline, CDR1 is SGHDT and CDR2 is YYEEEE. The CDR3 has 16 residues. In DNA form, the CDR3 reads TGTGCCAGCAGCTTTTCAGTCCTGGGGGGGCAAGAGACCCAGTACTTC. This codes for CASSFSVLGGQETQYF. Supplemented by reference TRBV5-6 and TRBJ2-5, the full variable domain reads DAGVTQSPTHLIKTRGQQVTLRCSPKSGHDTVSWYQQALGQGPQFIFQYYEEEERQRGNFPDRFSGHQFPNYSSELNVNALLLGDSALYLCASSFSVLGGQETQYFGPGTRLLVL.

This clonotype was counted ten times or more. The rearrangement uses TRBV20-1 and TRBJ2-5; a weak D match, TRBD1 (6 bases). Germline CDR1 is DFQATT and CDR2 is SNEGSKA (reference sequence). The length of the CDR3 is 13 residues. V was shortened by 6 bases and J by 1 base, with 12 bases between the two germline ends. Written as DNA, the CDR3 is TGCAGTGCCGGACAGCCAACCCAAGAGACCCAGTACTTC. Translating gives CSAGQPTQETQYF.